These 10 T cell receptor beta chains were all obtained from the same sample, sequenced in a study of beta chain features in type 1 diabetes. Study conclusions and caveats: Moderately but significantly shorter TCRB CDR3s were found in Type 1 diabetes patients in all four CD4+ subsets.

The entirety of the isolated RNA underwent reverse transcription, so expressed TCRB transcripts were sequenced. TCRdb's copy holds only in-frame clones and misses some; the assay was immunoSEQ multiplex PCR. The repertoire holds some 640,000 clones, with around an eighth as singletons. Their target antigens are unknown. The sequencing input was naive CD4+ T cells from blood. The source is a young man with type 1 diabetes.

The V and J genes are TRBV12-5 and TRBJ2-3, with 11 positions matching TRBD1. CDR3 length: 16 amino acids. Per germline, CDR1 LGHNT and CDR2 FRNRAP. V was clipped by 3 bases and J by 2 bases; unmatched bases: 4. The CDR3 DNA sequence: TGTGCTAGTGGTTTAGGGACAGGGGGGAACACAGATACGCAGTATTTT. Residues: CASGLGTGGNTDTQYF.

The genes are TRBV9 and TRBJ1-2; D perhaps matches TRBD1 (6 bases). This CDR3 region has 14 residues. CDR1 SGDLS and CDR2 YYNGEE come from the germline V gene. V dropped 3 bases and J dropped 5 bases, with 14 bases sitting between them. CDR3 amino acids: CASSEKDRRYGYTF. The CDR3 DNA sequence: TGTGCCAGCAGCGAAAAGGACAGAAGATATGGCTACACCTTC.

This chain joins TRBV2 and TRBJ1-5; D is unclear. The V gene lost 3 bases and the J gene lost 3 bases, with 9 bases spanning the gap. The CDR3 runs to 14 residues. Germline V CDR1 and CDR2: SNHLY, FYNNEI. CDR3 sequence (DNA): TGTGCCAGCAGTGACCGGAGATCCAATCAGCCCCAGCATTTT. Translating gives CASSDRRSNQPQHF. The full variable domain, with the rest looked up from reference TRBV2 and TRBJ1-5, is EPEVTQTPSHQVTQMGQEVILRCVPISNHLYFYWYRQILGQKVEFLVSFYNNEISEKSEIFDDQFSVERPDGSNFTLKIRSTKLEDSAMYFCASSDRRSNQPQHFGDGTRLSIL.

This clone was recorded a few times. V and J are TRBV5-1 and TRBJ1-1, with D hard to call. V was trimmed by 5 bases and J by 6 bases, leaving 8 bases between them. The germline CDR1 and CDR2 sequences are SGHRS and YFSETQ. This CDR3 has 11 residues. CDR3 amino acids: CASSQEAEAFF. Here the CDR3 DNA reads TGCGCCAGCAGTCAGGAAGCTGAAGCTTTCTTT.

The chain employs TRBV7-9 and TRBJ2-1; the match to TRBD1 covers 9 bases. Germline V gives CDR1 SEHNR, CDR2 FQNEAQ (reference sequence). The CDR3 contains 16 residues. V trimming: 5 bases; J trimming: 8 bases; junction bases outside the gene matches: 13. CDR3 residues: CASSPGTGNGVDEQFF. Here the CDR3 DNA reads TGTGCCAGCAGCCCGGGGACAGGGAATGGTGTCGATGAGCAGTTCTTC.

V is TRBV27 and J is TRBJ2-1; the match to TRBD2 covers 8 bases. The CDR3 covers 16 residues. Unmatched junction bases numbered 11, after V lost 5 bases and J lost 5 bases. Per germline, CDR1 MNHEY and CDR2 SMNVEV (reference sequence). In DNA form, the CDR3 reads TGTGCCAGCAGTCTCCTAACCGGGACTAGTGACAATGAGCAGTTCTTC. Translated, it gives CASSLLTGTSDNEQFF.

In this sample, this clone turned up a few times. The chain is built from TRBV4-3 and TRBJ1-2, with D possibly TRBD1 on 5 matching bases. Germline-derived CDR1 and CDR2 are LGHNA and YSLEER. Trimming shortened V by 3 bases and J by 1 base, and 15 bases separated the two germline ends. The length of the CDR3 is 16 residues. The CDR3 DNA reads TGCGCCAGCAGCCACGTACAGGCTTCTGTTAACTATGGCTACACCTTC. Amino acid sequence: CASSHVQASVNYGYTF.

In DNA, the CDR3 is TGTGCCAGCAGTCCCGGGGACAGGGGTTACGAGCAGTACTTC. Its protein product is CASSPGDRGYEQYF. The chain combines TRBV6-5 with TRBJ2-7; 10 bases match TRBD1. V lost 5 bases, J lost 4 bases, and 5 bases stayed unmatched. This CDR3 has 14 residues. CDR1 is MNHEY, CDR2 SVGAGI, per germline.

The chain couples TRBV6-5 to TRBJ2-5, with 9 bases identical to TRBD2. Germline CDR1 MNHEY, CDR2 SVGAGI. V shed 0 bases, J shed 5 bases, and the junction held 7 bases outside the gene matches. This CDR3 has 16 amino acids. This chain's CDR3 is CASSYSIASGDETQYF. The CDR3 coding sequence is TGTGCCAGCAGTTACTCGATTGCTAGCGGGGATGAGACCCAGTACTTC.

The chain is built from TRBV10-1 and TRBJ1-1, with a tentative D call TRBD1 (6 bases). The CDR3 is made up of 15 amino acids. V was shortened by 3 bases and J by 1 base, with 12 bases between the two germline ends. CDR1 and CDR2 from the germline V gene are WNHNN and SYGVQD (reference sequence). The CDR3 region has the DNA TGCGCCAGCAGTGATGGGGGCGGAGGGAACACTGAAGCTTTCTTT. This sequence encodes CASSDGGGGNTEAFF.